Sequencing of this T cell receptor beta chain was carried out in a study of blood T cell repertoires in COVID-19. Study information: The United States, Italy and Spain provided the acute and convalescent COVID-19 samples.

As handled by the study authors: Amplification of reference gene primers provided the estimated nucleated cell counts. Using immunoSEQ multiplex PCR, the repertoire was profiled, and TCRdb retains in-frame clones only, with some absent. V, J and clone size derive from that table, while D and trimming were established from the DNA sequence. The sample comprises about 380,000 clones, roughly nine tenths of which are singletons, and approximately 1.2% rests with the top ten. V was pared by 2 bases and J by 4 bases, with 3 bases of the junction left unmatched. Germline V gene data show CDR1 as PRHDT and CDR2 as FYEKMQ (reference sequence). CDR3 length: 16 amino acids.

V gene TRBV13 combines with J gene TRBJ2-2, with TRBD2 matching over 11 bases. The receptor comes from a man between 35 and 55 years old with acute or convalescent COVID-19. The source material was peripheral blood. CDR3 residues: CASSLRLAGFTGELFF. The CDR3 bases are TGTGCCAGCAGCTTAAGACTAGCGGGGTTCACCGGGGAGCTGTTTTTT.